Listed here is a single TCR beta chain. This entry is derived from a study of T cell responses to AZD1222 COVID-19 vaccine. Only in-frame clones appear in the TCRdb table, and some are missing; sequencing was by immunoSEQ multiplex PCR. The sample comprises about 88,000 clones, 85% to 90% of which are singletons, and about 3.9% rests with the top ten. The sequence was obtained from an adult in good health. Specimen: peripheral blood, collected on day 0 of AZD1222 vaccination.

The CDR3 sequence: CASSLIRGQLNEQFF. The CDR3 bases are TGTGCCAGCAGCTTAATTAGGGGGCAATTGAATGAGCAGTTCTTC. The chain joins TRBV11-2 to TRBJ2-1; 7 nucleotides agree with TRBD1. The CDR3 spans 15 residues. Germline V gene data show CDR1 as SGHAT and CDR2 as FQNNGV. With V trimmed by 2 bases and J by 7 bases, 8 bases remained unmatched. Supplemented by reference TRBV11-2 and TRBJ2-1, the full variable domain reads EAGVAQSPRYKIIEKRQSVAFWCNPISGHATLYWYQQILGQGPKLLIQFQNNGVVDDSQLPKDRFSAERLKGVDSTLKIQPAKLEDSAVYLCASSLIRGQLNEQFFGPGTRLTVL.